The sequence of this T cell receptor beta chain was determined in a study of T cell changes during pregnancy in multiple sclerosis. Clones were read by immunoSEQ multiplex PCR, and TCRdb kept only the in-frame ones, dropping some. The sample has under 80,000 clones; 90% to 95% are singletons. The CDR3 consists of 15 residues. CDR1 is LGHNA and CDR2 is YNFKEQ in the germline V gene. The ends were cut back, 6 bases at V and 9 bases at J, with 18 bases in the middle. The V and J genes are TRBV4-2 and TRBJ1-6; D gene ambiguous. This specimen was peripheral blood, taken in the third trimester of pregnancy. The clonotype originates from a female donor with multiple sclerosis, enrolled in a pregnancy study. CDR3 protein: CASRISGSLSSPLHF. CDR3 DNA: TGTGCCAGCAGGATCAGCGGGAGTCTATCTTCACCCCTCCACTTT.